One sample yielded the 25 T cell receptor beta chains listed below, sequenced in a study of T cells expressing NK-cell markers. No DNA is given; TCRdb re-called the 5' RACE reads and lists each CDR3 protein once. This repertoire comprises about 110,000 distinct CDR3 sequences; its ten largest clones make up less than 20%. Material for sequencing was blood T cells: a sorted CD56 or NKG2C T cell subset, CD4+ or CD8+ T cells, or bulk PBMC T cells (not recorded which). The receptors derive from a woman aged 18 to 75 in good health.

The chain carries TRBV20-1 and TRBJ2-3; as DNA is missing, the TRBD2 call by TCRdb cannot be tested. Germline CDR1 reads DFQATT; CDR2 reads SNEGSKA (reference sequence). CDR3 length equals 14 residues. The CDR3: CSARDTPGLEAQYF.

The chain employs TRBV29-1 and TRBJ2-3. The CDR3 loop spans 14 amino acids. Germline V gene lookup returns CDR1 SQVTM and CDR2 ANQGSEA. CDR3 in amino acids: CSVEKWQVTDTQYF.

The CDR3 loop is CASSLGGSYNEQFF. The V gene is TRBV7-2, the J gene TRBJ2-1; TCRdb reports TRBD1, a call that lacks DNA to check it against. Germline V gene lookup returns CDR1 SGHTA and CDR2 FQGNSA. The CDR3 length is 14 residues.

The rearrangement uses TRBV7-9 and TRBJ1-2. CDR3 length: 14 amino acids. Germline V gene lookup returns CDR1 SEHNR and CDR2 FQNEAQ (reference sequence). The CDR3 protein is CASSVPDSNYGYTF.

This rearrangement joins TRBV25-1 to TRBJ2-5. Germline V CDR1 and CDR2: MGHDK, SYGVNS. This CDR3 is 14 amino acids long. This CDR3 reads CASSELLWVGTQYF.

V gene TRBV6-5 combines with J gene TRBJ1-1; TCRdb selects TRBD1, and the lack of DNA leaves this call unchecked. This CDR3 is 17 amino acids long. CDR1 and CDR2 (germline): MNHEY, SVGAGI. The CDR3 protein is CASSYSGQGAWSFQAFF.

J is TRBJ2-1 and V is TRBV18. Germline V gives CDR1 KGHSH, CDR2 LQKENI. The CDR3 is 16 residues long. This CDR3 is CASSPRGQISYNEQFF.

This sequence joins TRBV7-9 and TRBJ2-2. The CDR3 totals 16 residues. Germline V CDR1 and CDR2: SEHNR, FQNEAQ (reference sequence). The CDR3: CASSLAAGPNTGELFF.

The CDR3 spells CSVDTISYNEQFF. This chain connects TRBV29-1 to TRBJ2-1. This CDR3 is built from 13 residues. The germline CDR1 and CDR2 sequences are SQVTM and ANQGSEA.

This rearrangement joins TRBV10-3 to TRBJ1-2; as DNA is missing, the TRBD1 call by TCRdb cannot be tested. Germline-derived CDR1 and CDR2 are ENHRY and SYGVKD. There are 14 residues in the CDR3. CDR3 in amino acids: CAISEGQGAYGYTF.

The rearrangement joins TRBV27 to TRBJ2-2. CDR1 MNHEY and CDR2 SMNVEV come from the germline V gene (reference sequence). This CDR3 has 14 amino acids. The CDR3 sequence is CASSLMANTGELFF.

This chain joins TRBV4-3 and TRBJ2-2. CDR3 length equals 15 residues. The germline gives CDR1 LGHNA, CDR2 YSLEER. The CDR3 spells CASSQTVANTGELFF.

The chain couples TRBV29-1 to TRBJ2-1; checking the TCRdb D call of TRBD1 is not possible without DNA. Germline CDR1 is SQVTM and CDR2 is ANQGSEA. The CDR3 runs to 12 residues. CDR3 amino acids: CSVGGGSNEQFF.

The rearrangement links TRBV20-1 to TRBJ2-5; lacking DNA, the TRBD2 call made by TCRdb goes unchecked. The CDR3 runs 16 residues. Looked up from germline, CDR1 is DFQATT and CDR2 is SNEGSKA (reference sequence). The CDR3 is CSARDRTSGDQETQYF.

The chain combines TRBV7-9 with TRBJ1-2; absent DNA, TCRdb's TRBD1 call cannot be checked. In germline, CDR1 is SEHNR, CDR2 FQNEAQ (reference sequence). The length of the CDR3 is 15 residues. CDR3 residues: CASSLTTGFNYGYTF.

The chain recombines TRBV4-1 with TRBJ2-3; with no DNA, the TCRdb D assignment of TRBD2 cannot be verified. The CDR3 extends over 17 amino acids. Looked up from germline, CDR1 is MGHRA and CDR2 is YSYEKL. CDR3 region: CASSQEEASGGTDTQYF.

The chain is built from TRBV11-2 and TRBJ1-1; TCRdb lists TRBD1, though no DNA is available to test this call. Looked up from germline, CDR1 is SGHAT and CDR2 is FQNNGV. This CDR3 has 18 amino acids. CDR3 region: CASRQFARAGEGNTEAFF.

V and J are TRBV4-2 and TRBJ1-2. Germline V CDR1 and CDR2: LGHNA, YNFKEQ. The CDR3 spans 16 residues. This CDR3 is CASSQEPPAGDDGYTF.

The CDR3 here is CASSSPAGVRNIQYF. This chain connects TRBV12-3 or TRBV12-4 to TRBJ2-4; the D call from TCRdb, TRBD1, cannot be confirmed without DNA. The CDR3 consists of 15 residues.

The genes are TRBV7-2 and TRBJ2-7; without DNA, the TCRdb call of TRBD2 cannot be checked. The CDR3 is made up of 16 amino acids. Germline CDR1 and CDR2: SGHTA and FQGNSA. CDR3: CASSLEFIASGYEQYF. The variable domain in full, completed from reference TRBV7-2 and TRBJ2-7, reads GAGVSQSPSNKVTEKGKDVELRCDPISGHTALYWYRQSLGQGLEFLIYFQGNSAPDKSGLPSDRFSAERTGGSVSTLTIQRTQQEDSAVYLCASSLEFIASGYEQYFGPGTRLTVT.

The chain links TRBV2 to TRBJ1-2. CDR1 is SNHLY and CDR2 is FYNNEI in the germline V gene. The CDR3 contains 14 residues. The CDR3 sequence: CAVAIEGRYYGYTF. Full variable domain (outside the CDR3, taken from reference TRBV2 and TRBJ1-2): EPEVTQTPSHQVTQMGQEVILRCVPISNHLYFYWYRQILGQKVEFLVSFYNNEISEKSEIFDDQFSVERPDGSNFTLKIRSTKLEDSAMYFCAVAIEGRYYGYTFGSGTRLTVV.

The rearrangement links TRBV12-3 or TRBV12-4 to TRBJ2-3. The CDR3 totals 13 residues. Here the CDR3 reads CASSLARADTQYF.

This chain uses TRBV20-1 with TRBJ2-1; the TRBD2 assignment by TCRdb is unverifiable without DNA. The CDR3 loop spans 14 amino acids. The germline V gene has CDR1 DFQATT and CDR2 SNEGSKA (reference sequence). The chain's CDR3 is CSARTDFSYNEQFF.

The chain employs TRBV30 and TRBJ2-7; TCRdb lists TRBD1, though no DNA is available to test this call. CDR3 length: 11 amino acids. The germline CDR1 and CDR2 sequences are GTSNPN and SVGIG (reference sequence). The CDR3 spells CAWSPASEQYF.

V and J are TRBV7-8 and TRBJ2-5; absent DNA, TCRdb's TRBD2 call cannot be checked. There are 18 residues in the CDR3. Germline V gene data show CDR1 as SGHVS and CDR2 as FQNEAQ. CDR3 region: CASSPGLLLAGAQETQYF.